These T cell receptor beta chains were read from a single sample in a study of blood T cell repertoires in COVID-19. Repertoires were generated with immunoSEQ multiplex PCR, while TCRdb's copy carries only in-frame clones and drops some. The sample holds approximately 300,000 clones, more than 90% seen once. The specimen sequenced was PBMCs or T cells enriched from blood (not recorded which). The receptors derive from a woman younger than 45 who had been exposed to COVID-19. The CDR3 runs from the conserved cysteine through the conserved F or W. The D gene is left open where the match is weak. Not all rows give a size; the values are once, few, many and, for expanded clones, a class.

d_call j_call clone_size v_call cdr3_aa cdr3_nt
NA TRBJ2-7 NA TRBV12-1 CASSFRGPPSPLYREEQYF TGTGCCAGCAGCTTTCGGGGTCCCCCATCCCCCCTATATCGGGAAGAGCAGTACTTC
TRBD2 TRBJ2-3 NA TRBV5-1 CASSPLAAGTDTQYF TGCGCCAGCAGCCCGCTAGCGGCGGGCACAGATACGCAGTATTTT
NA TRBJ2-3 NA TRBV29-1 CSARVDTQYF TGCAGCGCCCGAGTAGATACGCAGTATTTT
TRBD1 TRBJ1-2 once TRBV10-3 CATLTGTGDYGYTF TGTGCCACCCTTACCGGGACAGGGGACTATGGCTACACCTTC
NA TRBJ1-2 once TRBV27 CASSFARVGYGYTF TGTGCCAGCAGTTTCGCCAGGGTTGGCTATGGCTACACCTTC
TRBD1 TRBJ2-2 NA TRBV10-1 CATLQGWDTGELFF TGCGCCACACTACAGGGGTGGGACACCGGGGAGCTGTTTTTT
NA TRBJ2-3 once TRBV9 CASSVFPGTDTQYF TGTGCCAGCAGCGTATTCCCGGGCACAGATACGCAGTATTTT
NA TRBJ2-4 NA TRBV27 CASREVGAKNIQYF TGTGCCAGCAGGGAGGTAGGGGCCAAAAACATTCAGTACTTC
TRBD2 TRBJ2-7 NA TRBV27 CASSLTLGLAGSYEQYF TGTGCCAGCAGTTTAACCTTGGGACTAGCGGGCAGCTACGAGCAGTACTTC
TRBD1 TRBJ1-6 NA TRBV7-9 CASSAGQGYYNSPLHF TGTGCCAGCAGCGCGGGACAGGGGTACTATAATTCACCCCTCCACTTT
NA TRBJ1-5 NA TRBV5-8 CASSLWGPAITNQPQHF TGTGCCAGCAGCTTGTGGGGCCCAGCCATTACCAATCAGCCCCAGCATTTT
TRBD1 TRBJ2-2 once TRBV4-3 CAGDRQTGELFF TGCGCCGGGGACAGACAAACCGGGGAGCTGTTTTTT
TRBD1 TRBJ1-1 NA TRBV5-1 CASSLGGTANTEAFF TGCGCCAGCAGCTTGGGAGGGACAGCGAACACTGAAGCTTTCTTT
TRBD1 TRBJ2-1 NA TRBV5-1 CASSASWGRDRVDEQFF TGCGCCAGCAGCGCTTCGTGGGGGAGGGACAGGGTGGATGAGCAGTTCTTC
TRBD1 TRBJ1-2 NA TRBV7-9 CASSSVEGAHF TGTGCCAGCAGCTCCGTAGAGGGGGCTCACTTC
NA TRBJ1-5 few TRBV28 CASSPTGEWKPQHF TGTGCCAGCAGTCCCACGGGGGAGTGGAAGCCCCAGCATTTT
NA TRBJ1-3 NA TRBV13 CASSHTWEGLGSGNTIYF TGTGCCAGCAGCCACACCTGGGAAGGACTGGGTTCTGGAAACACCATATATTTT
TRBD1 TRBJ2-2 NA TRBV10-3 CAISRVDRGVTGELFF TGTGCCATCAGCCGGGTTGACAGGGGCGTCACCGGGGAGCTGTTTTTT
TRBD1 TRBJ1-5 NA TRBV19 CASSIQGQGNQHF TGTGCCAGTAGTATTCAGGGACAGGGCAACCAGCATTTT
NA TRBJ1-1 NA TRBV6-5 CASSYWGEGDTEAFF TGTGCCAGCAGTTACTGGGGGGAGGGGGACACTGAAGCTTTCTTT
TRBD1 TRBJ1-1 NA TRBV18 CASSRMGQGGNTEAFF TGTGCCAGCTCGAGAATGGGACAGGGAGGAAACACTGAAGCTTTCTTT
NA TRBJ2-2 NA TRBV2 CASSDPRDTGELFF TGTGCCAGCAGTGACCCCAGGGACACCGGGGAGCTGTTTTTT
NA TRBJ2-1 NA TRBV18 CASSLDRYEQFF TGTGCCAGCTCACTCGACAGATATGAGCAGTTCTTC
NA TRBJ2-3 NA TRBV5-1 CASSLGRTTGDTQYF TGCGCCAGCAGCTTGGGACGGACCACAGGAGATACGCAGTATTTT
NA TRBJ2-2 NA TRBV7-9 CASSLDKRLFF TGTGCCAGCAGCTTAGACAAAAGGCTGTTTTTT
NA TRBJ2-6 NA TRBV27 CASSPQGSGANVLTF TGTGCCAGCAGCCCCCAGGGGTCTGGGGCCAACGTCCTGACTTTC
TRBD1 TRBJ1-2 NA TRBV27 CASSPRWAGQGRSGYTF TGTGCCAGCAGTCCTAGATGGGCGGGACAGGGGAGGAGTGGCTACACCTTC
TRBD1 TRBJ1-3 once TRBV28 CASRTGQGTIYF TGTGCCAGCAGGACTGGACAGGGCACCATATATTTT
TRBD2 TRBJ2-5 NA TRBV4-2 CASSQDRASGGRQETQYF TGTGCCAGCAGCCAAGATAGGGCTAGCGGGGGCCGACAAGAGACCCAGTACTTC
TRBD1 TRBJ1-4 NA TRBV29-1 CSVWDRGSNEKLFF TGCAGCGTTTGGGACAGGGGGTCTAATGAAAAACTGTTTTTT
NA TRBJ1-2 NA TRBV6-5 CASSYSPHPNYGYTF TGTGCCAGCAGTTACTCCCCACACCCCAACTATGGCTACACCTTC
NA TRBJ1-1 NA TRBV7-8 CASSLERGGTEAFF TGTGCCAGCAGCTTAGAAAGGGGGGGGACTGAAGCTTTCTTT
NA TRBJ1-5 NA TRBV6-2/TRBV6-3 CASSYSRQGTPQHF TGTGCCAGCAGTTACTCGAGGCAGGGGACCCCCCAGCATTTT
TRBD2 TRBJ2-5 NA TRBV12-3/TRBV12-4 CASSWDYRETQYF TGTGCCAGCAGTTGGGACTACCGAGAGACCCAGTACTTC
TRBD1 TRBJ2-1 NA TRBV4-1 CASSHLGQPLSYNEQFF TGCGCCAGCAGCCATCTGGGACAGCCATTATCCTACAATGAGCAGTTCTTC
TRBD2 TRBJ2-1 NA TRBV7-2 CASSFLAGGRNEQFF TGTGCCAGCAGCTTCCTAGCGGGGGGGCGCAATGAGCAGTTCTTC
NA TRBJ1-1 NA TRBV20-1 CSALGGTEAFF TGCAGTGCTCTGGGGGGGACTGAAGCTTTCTTT
TRBD1 TRBJ1-2 NA TRBV18 CASSPGTGNGYTF TGTGCCAGCTCACCCGGGACAGGGAATGGCTACACCTTC
TRBD2 TRBJ2-5 NA TRBV6-5 CASRRTSGAKETQYF TGTGCCAGCAGAAGAACTAGCGGGGCGAAAGAGACCCAGTACTTC
NA TRBJ2-2 NA TRBV4-3 CASSQLTGPANTGELFF TGCGCCAGCAGCCAACTCACAGGGCCCGCGAACACCGGGGAGCTGTTTTTT
TRBD1 TRBJ1-5 once TRBV2 CASSPTGVEGQPQHF TGTGCCAGCAGCCCAACAGGGGTGGAAGGTCAGCCCCAGCATTTT
TRBD1 TRBJ2-1 NA TRBV27 CASSLYPTPTGGGSNEQFF TGTGCCAGCAGTTTATACCCCACTCCGACAGGGGGCGGGAGCAATGAGCAGTTCTTC
NA TRBJ1-6 NA TRBV27 CASSPRGFYNSPLHF TGTGCCAGCAGCCCGCGAGGATTCTATAATTCACCCCTCCACTTT
TRBD1 TRBJ1-2 NA TRBV7-2 CASSVLRDRARYTF TGTGCCAGCAGCGTACTCCGGGACAGGGCTCGCTACACCTTC